Described below is a single T cell receptor beta chain sequence and its context. This record belongs to a study of T cell changes during pregnancy in multiple sclerosis. CDR3 length: 11 residues. V gave up 5 bases and J gave up 7 bases, with 9 bases separating them. Germline CDR1 DFQATT, CDR2 SNEGSKA (reference sequence). The method was immunoSEQ multiplex PCR; TCRdb's version includes in-frame clones alone and lacks a portion of them. The table shows about 76,000 clones, with around 94% occurring only once. This sequence originates from a female donor with multiple sclerosis, enrolled in a pregnancy study. The chain joins TRBV20-1 to TRBJ1-5; D is unclear. Material: peripheral blood, obtained in the third trimester of pregnancy. The DNA of the CDR3 is TGCAGTGCTCAACTAGGCCAGCCCCAGCATTTT. It is translated as CSAQLGQPQHF.